This TCR beta chain was recorded in a study of blood T cells in healthy people across ages. Overall study results and limits: Roughly linearly, TCR beta diversity per million T cells fell as age increased.

Of note for this clonotype: The antigen is unknown. The junction differs from germline at one of its ends, possibly a read error.

The CDR3 has 14 residues. From germline, CDR1 is DFQATT and CDR2 SNEGSKA (reference sequence). Alongside a J-beta primer mix, a sample-barcoded 5' primer served in a second PCR lasting about 7 to 11 cycles. MiXCR, applied by TCRdb to the 5' RACE reads, yields one record per CDR3 protein. The top ten clones hold about a fifth of a sample with around 970,000 distinct CDR3 sequences, roughly 51% of them seen once. The specimen was blood. The source is a woman aged 55-70 years in good health. The V call is TRBV20-1, the J call TRBJ2-7; 10 bases are a match to TRBD1. CDR3 DNA sequence: TGCAGTGCCCCTGACAGGGGGCGTAATTACGGGCAGTACTTC. Its translation: CSAPDRGRNYGQYF.